The entry that follows covers one T cell receptor beta chain sequence. The antigen is undetermined. This entry comes from a study of identical twins. Unique molecular identifiers were present on the cDNA, which also gained a universal primer site by template switching. TCRdb called the 5' RACE reads again in MiXCR, with one record for every CDR3 protein. The sample carries 400,000 to 550,000 distinct CDR3 sequences, approximately 14% recorded once. Study-wide results and limits: Within monozygotic twins, out-of-frame TCR alpha sharing was underestimated by the models.

The V end lost 5 bases, the J end lost 11 bases, and 21 bases lay between the germline ends. From germline, CDR1 is SEHNR and CDR2 FQNEAQ (reference sequence). The CDR3 consists of 14 residues. Separately, the same data were catalogued under a study of yellow fever vaccine responses in identical twins.

The TCR sequence derives from a woman between 18 and 29 years old in good health. Sequencing was performed on CD4+ T cells sorted from blood. This sequence joins TRBV7-9 and TRBJ1-1, with TRBD1 as a possible D gene (6 bases). The CDR3 sequence is CASSPQNRDFDAFF. The CDR3 DNA is TGTGCCAGCAGCCCCCAGAACAGGGATTTCGATGCTTTCTTT.